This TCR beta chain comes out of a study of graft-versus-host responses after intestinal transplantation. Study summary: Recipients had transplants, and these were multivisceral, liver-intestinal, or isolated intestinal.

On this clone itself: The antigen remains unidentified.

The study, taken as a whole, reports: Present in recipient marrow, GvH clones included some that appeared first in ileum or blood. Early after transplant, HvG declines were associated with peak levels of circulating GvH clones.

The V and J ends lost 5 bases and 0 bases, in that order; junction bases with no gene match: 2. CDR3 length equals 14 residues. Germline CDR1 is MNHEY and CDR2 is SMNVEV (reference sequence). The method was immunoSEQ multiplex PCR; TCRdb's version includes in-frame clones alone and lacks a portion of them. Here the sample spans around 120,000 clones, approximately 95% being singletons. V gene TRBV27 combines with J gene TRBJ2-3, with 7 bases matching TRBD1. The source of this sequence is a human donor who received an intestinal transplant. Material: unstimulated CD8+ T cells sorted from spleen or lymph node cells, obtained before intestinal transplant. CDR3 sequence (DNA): TGTGCCAGCAGTACAGGGGAGAGCACAGATACGCAGTATTTT. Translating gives CASSTGESTDTQYF.